These 13 T cell receptor beta chains share one sample of origin, sequenced in a study of spatial heterogeneity in lung cancer. TCRdb used MiXCR to reprocess the 5' RACE reads, holding one entry per CDR3 protein. The profile shows about 2,400 distinct CDR3 sequences, roughly 27% of them singletons. Time point noted: blood at routine non-recurrence follow-up after resection. The sequences come from PBMCs, collected at follow-up. These receptors all stem from a male donor with early-stage non-small cell lung cancer.

On this clonotype: This beta chain is a stray read from a library made for alpha chains; its abundance is not meaningful. The V call is TRBV28, the J call TRBJ2-1, with D tentatively TRBD2 (6 bases). V was shortened by 5 bases and J by 8 bases, with 22 bases between the two germline ends. Germline V gene lookup returns CDR1 MDHEN and CDR2 SYDVKM. CDR3 length: 16 residues. The CDR3 is CASSPHGAGGRHEQFF. The CDR3 coding sequence is TGTGCCAGCAGTCCCCATGGAGCGGGCGGTCGGCATGAGCAGTTCTTC.

Remarks on this clonotype: This beta chain turned up in a library designed for alpha chains; as an off-target read, its abundance says little. The rearrangement joins TRBV6-6 to TRBJ2-3; 11 bases agree with TRBD1. This CDR3 has 14 amino acids. Germline lookup yields CDR1 MNHNY and CDR2 SVGAGI (reference sequence). J was trimmed by 6 bases and V by 8 bases; bases with no gene match: 7. The CDR3 region is CASGRDRGVDTQYF. The CDR3 region has the DNA TGTGCCAGCGGTCGGGACAGGGGGGTGGATACGCAGTATTTT.

This clonotype was seen more than once but under ten times. Being off target in a library aimed at alpha chains, this beta chain has a size of little meaning. This chain connects TRBV28 to TRBJ2-7; D is perhaps TRBD1 or TRBD2 (5 bases each). The CDR3 is made up of 17 amino acids. Per germline, CDR1 MDHEN and CDR2 SYDVKM. The V end lost 6 bases, the J end lost 3 bases, and 24 bases lay between the germline ends. In DNA, the CDR3 is TGTGCCAGCAGCCCGACCGGGGCCGAACTTCTAATCTACGAGCAGTACTTC. As protein: CASSPTGAELLIYEQYF.

Remarks on this clonotype: Since it is a stray read in a library aimed at alpha chains, this beta chain has a size that is not meaningful. This sequence joins TRBV19 and TRBJ2-1; TRBD2 agrees at 7 bases. The CDR3 extends over 14 amino acids. Trimming at V came to 1 base and at J to 6 bases, leaving 3 bases not matched to a gene. Germline loops: CDR1 LNHDA, CDR2 SQIVND (reference sequence). Here the CDR3 DNA reads TGTGCCAGTAGTATAGGGACTAGAGGCAATGAGCAGTTCTTC. Its protein is CASSIGTRGNEQFF. Looking up the rest from reference TRBV19 and TRBJ2-1 gives the full variable domain: DGGITQSPKYLFRKEGQNVTLSCEQNLNHDAMYWYRQDPGQGLRLIYYSQIVNDFQKGDIAEGYSVSREKKESFPLTVTSAQKNPTAFYLCASSIGTRGNEQFFGPGTRLTVL.

In its sample, this clonotype is medium-sized. This beta chain lies outside the target of a library built for alpha chains; its clone size means little. This rearrangement joins TRBV7-2 to TRBJ2-7, with D maybe TRBD1 (5 bases). CDR1 is SGHTA, CDR2 FQGNSA, per germline. V lost 0 bases to trimming and J lost 2 bases, with 11 bases between them. The CDR3 covers 15 residues. CDR3 protein: CASSLAIDSTYEQYF. The CDR3, as DNA: TGTGCCAGCAGCTTAGCGATTGACAGTACCTACGAGCAGTACTTC.

This clonotype was counted a few times. For a library built for alpha chains, this beta chain is a stray read; little rests on its size. The genes are TRBV5-1 and TRBJ2-3; no definite D call. Germline loops: CDR1 SGHRS, CDR2 YFSETQ. With 5 bases removed from V and 2 bases from J, the gap between germline ends came to 9 bases. The CDR3 is 13 residues long. CDR3 sequence: CASRPATTDTQYF. CDR3 coding DNA: TGCGCCAGCAGGCCCGCGACCACAGATACGCAGTATTTT.

Comments on this clonotype: The library was prepared for alpha chains; this beta chain is a stray read, so its frequency means little. The chain carries TRBV11-2 and TRBJ2-1; a possible D gene is TRBD1 (5 bases). The CDR3 spans 17 residues. Germline assignment: CDR1 SGHAT and CDR2 FQNNGV. Trimming stripped 1 base from V and 0 bases from J, with 13 bases between. The CDR3: CASSLVWGGSSYNEQFF. The CDR3 region has the DNA TGTGCCAGCAGCTTAGTTTGGGGCGGCAGCTCCTACAATGAGCAGTTCTTC.

Of note for this clonotype: The size of this beta chain means little, since it is a stray read in a library made for alpha chains. This chain joins TRBV7-9 and TRBJ2-5; D remains ambiguous. Germline CDR1 reads SEHNR; CDR2 reads FQNEAQ (reference sequence). This CDR3 is 16 amino acids long. Trimming removed 5 bases from V and 5 bases from J, with 21 bases in between. Here the CDR3 DNA reads TGTGCCAGCAGCACAAAATGGCCGAGCGTCGGGGAGACCCAGTACTTC. Protein sequence: CASSTKWPSVGETQYF.

A note on this clonotype: For a library built for alpha chains, this beta chain is a stray read; little rests on its size. The rearrangement uses TRBV7-2 and TRBJ2-1; 10 positions match TRBD1. The CDR3 sequence is 13 residues long. Germline assignment: CDR1 SGHTA and CDR2 FQGNSA. Trimming at V came to 8 bases and at J to 9 bases, leaving 7 bases not matched to a gene. The CDR3 reads CASGGTGEGEQFF. The CDR3 nucleotides are TGTGCCAGCGGAGGGACAGGGGAAGGTGAGCAGTTCTTC.

This clonotype was picked up a small number of times. Being off target in a library aimed at alpha chains, this beta chain has a size of little meaning. V is TRBV11-2 and J is TRBJ2-3; D is perhaps TRBD2 (6 bases). CDR1 SGHAT and CDR2 FQNNGV come from the germline V gene. The CDR3 runs to 15 residues. The germline V and J ends were trimmed by 3 bases and 9 bases, with 19 bases remaining between them. This CDR3 is CASSFAVAEAGTQYF. CDR3 sequence (DNA): TGTGCCAGCAGCTTCGCGGTGGCCGAGGCGGGGACGCAGTATTTT.

The sample holds a few counts of this clonotype. For a library built for alpha chains, this beta chain is a stray read; little rests on its size. The J gene is TRBJ1-2, the V gene TRBV3-1; D not certain. The germline gives CDR1 LGHDT, CDR2 YNNKEL (reference sequence). CDR3 length: 16 residues. Trimming shortened V by 3 bases and J by 0 bases, and 14 bases separated the two germline ends. This CDR3 is CASSHRDLTANYGYTF. The CDR3 nucleotides read TGTGCCAGCAGCCATAGGGATCTCACAGCTAACTATGGCTACACCTTC.

A remark on this clonotype: Because the library targeted alpha chains, this beta chain is an off-target read whose size means little. The chain recombines TRBV7-3 with TRBJ2-3, with TRBD2 matching over 13 bases. This CDR3 spans 16 amino acids. V lost 5 bases to trimming and J lost 0 bases; unmatched junction nucleotides: 2. The germline CDR1 and CDR2 sequences are SGHTA and FQGTGA. The CDR3 nucleotides are TGTGCCAGCAGCCTACTAGCGGGAGGGAGCACAGATACGCAGTATTTT. It translates to CASSLLAGGSTDTQYF.

This clonotype occurred a few times. This beta chain appears as a stray read in a library generated for alpha chains; its size is not informative. The V and J genes are TRBV28 and TRBJ2-5; D ambiguous. V was cut by 6 bases and J by 5 bases, with 10 bases left in between. Germline lookup yields CDR1 MDHEN and CDR2 SYDVKM. CDR3 length: 12 amino acids. The CDR3 loop is CASSPEYETQYF. For the CDR3, the DNA is TGTGCCAGCAGCCCCGAGTACGAGACCCAGTACTTC.